This T cell receptor (beta chain) was sequenced for a study of T cells in Graves' hyperthyroidism and ophthalmopathy. Study results and caveats: Researchers report that a 13 V-J model separated ophthalmopathy from stable hyperthyroidism.

This clonotype was recorded at least ten times. Its antigen is still unknown. The TCR beta CDR3 regions underwent amplification using RNA transcripts as the source. Using the HTBI primer set, a first-round RT-PCR was run on the TCR CDR3. TCRdb reprocessed the multiplex PCR reads via MiXCR and lists one record per CDR3 protein. The repertoire includes fewer than 250,000 distinct CDR3 sequences, roughly 17% of them detected once, and around 30% sits in the top ten. Clinicians diagnosed patients from clinical symptoms, serum thyroxine and TRAb, thyroid ultrasound and orbital computed tomography. Fresh peripheral blood, roughly 9.8 ml of it, supplied the PBMCs. Sequencing input: blood. The clonotype comes from a woman between 18 and 29 years old with Graves' ophthalmopathy.

The CDR3 DNA follows: TGTGCCAGCTCACCGAGTCCAGGGCTACAAGAGACCCAGTACTTC. Amino acid sequence: CASSPSPGLQETQYF. J is TRBJ2-5 and V is TRBV18; possibly TRBD1 for D (5 bases). Germline loops: CDR1 KGHSH, CDR2 LQKENI. This CDR3 has 15 amino acids. V was clipped by 3 bases and J by 2 bases, with 13 bases between them.